This TCR beta chain stems from a study of blood T cells in healthy people across ages. Primers used in a second PCR of roughly 7 to 11 cycles were a sample-barcoded 5' primer and a J-beta primer mix. MiXCR, applied by TCRdb to the 5' RACE reads, yields one record per CDR3 protein. The data show 600,000 to 850,000 distinct CDR3 sequences, with 20% to 25% seen just once and 9.4% held by the top ten. The CDR3 has 15 amino acids. The germline gives CDR1 SQVTM, CDR2 ANQGSEA. The donors, all healthy, were Caucasians living in Russia, aged about 6 to 90. This clonotype was observed a few times. These records were also assigned to another study, of T cells of mothers and their children. This second study says: Samples were obtained from a few healthy Caucasian mothers and their six children.

The receptor was derived from a boy aged 5-17 years in good health. V and J are TRBV29-1 and TRBJ2-5; D perhaps matches TRBD1 (6 bases). The closer fit of TRBJ2-7 to the DNA end suggests the J call may be wrong. Sequencing was done on a sample of blood. CDR3 coding DNA: TGCAGCGTTCAGATCAGGGGTTTTGGGGCCTACGAGCAGTACTTC. Its translation is CSVQIRGFGAYEQYF.